This TCR beta chain was retrieved from a study of breast tumors, draining lymph nodes, adjacent tissues. Study-wide results and limits: The data were judged consistent with most tumor T cells coming from lymph node and expanding in tumor. That most tumor T cells come from lymph nodes remained unproven. Tumor repertoires ranked between lymph nodes and nontumor tissue in diversity, with V and J gene preferences.

V lost 1 base and J 8 bases, leaving 8 bases between the germline ends. Germline V gene sequence: CDR1 SGHTA, CDR2 FQGTGA. The CDR3 length is 13 residues. Axillary draining lymph nodes of breast cancer patients supplied the node samples. Each CDR3 protein gets one entry after TCRdb re-called the multiplex PCR reads with MiXCR. This table holds some 170,000 distinct CDR3 sequences, around 35% found once. This clonotype was detected ten times or more. Its antigen is currently unknown. The sequence was collected from a female donor with breast cancer. Some clones in this sample may be carry-over from other donors' samples. Specimen: axillary lymph node tissue. The chain combines TRBV7-3 with TRBJ2-2, with D perhaps TRBD2 (6 bases). In nucleotides, the CDR3 is TGTGCCAGCAGCTTAATCGCGGGAGGGGAGCTGTTTTTT. Encoded protein: CASSLIAGGELFF.